The source of this T cell receptor (beta chain) is a study of blood T cell repertoires in COVID-19. V shed 7 bases and J 1 base; nucleotides not matched to a gene: 2. The V gene's germline CDR1 is SNHLY and CDR2 FYNNEI. This CDR3 region has 13 residues. The cohort comprised adults aged about 18 to 100 years residing in about two dozen US areas. Authors' analysis steps: Researchers report that nucleated cell counts were estimated from reference gene primer amplification. The assay was immunoSEQ multiplex PCR, and TCRdb's table has in-frame clones only and misses some. That table gives V, J and clone size, and the DNA gave D and trimming. This repertoire shows roughly 280,000 clones, around 91% found once; its top ten account for 2.4%.

V gene TRBV2 combines with J gene TRBJ1-2; 8 nucleotides match TRBD1. This clonotype originated in a woman aged 18-29 years who had recovered from COVID-19. Sequenced material: PBMCs or T cells enriched from blood (not recorded which). CDR3 sequence: CASTGGGNYGYTF. As DNA, the CDR3 is TGTGCCAGCACAGGGGGCGGTAACTATGGCTACACCTTC.